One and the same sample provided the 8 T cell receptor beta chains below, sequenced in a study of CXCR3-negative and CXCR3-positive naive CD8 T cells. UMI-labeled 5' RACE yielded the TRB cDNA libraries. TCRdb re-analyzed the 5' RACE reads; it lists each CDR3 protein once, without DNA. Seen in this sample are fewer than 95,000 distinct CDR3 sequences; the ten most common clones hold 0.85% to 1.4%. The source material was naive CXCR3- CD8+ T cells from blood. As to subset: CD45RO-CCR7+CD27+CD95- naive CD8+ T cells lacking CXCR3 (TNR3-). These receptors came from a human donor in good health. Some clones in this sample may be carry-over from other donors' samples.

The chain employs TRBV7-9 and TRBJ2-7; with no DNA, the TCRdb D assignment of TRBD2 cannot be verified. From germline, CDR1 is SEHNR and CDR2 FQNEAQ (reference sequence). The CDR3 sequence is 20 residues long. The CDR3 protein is CASSPGVLRAGGKATYEQYF.

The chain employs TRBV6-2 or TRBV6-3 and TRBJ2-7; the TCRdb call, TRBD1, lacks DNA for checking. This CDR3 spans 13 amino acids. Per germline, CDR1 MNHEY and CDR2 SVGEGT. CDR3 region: CASRWDRDPEQYF.

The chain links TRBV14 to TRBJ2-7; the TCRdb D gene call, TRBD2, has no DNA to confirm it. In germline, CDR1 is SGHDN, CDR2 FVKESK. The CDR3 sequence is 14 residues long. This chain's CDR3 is CASSLYSGSYEQYF.

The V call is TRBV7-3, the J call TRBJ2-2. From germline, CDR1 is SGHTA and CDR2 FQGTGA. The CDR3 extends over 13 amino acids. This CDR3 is CASSLGHTGELFF.

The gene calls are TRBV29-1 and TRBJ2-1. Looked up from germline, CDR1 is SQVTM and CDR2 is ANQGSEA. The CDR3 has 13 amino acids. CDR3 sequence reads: CSVPFNSYNEQFF.

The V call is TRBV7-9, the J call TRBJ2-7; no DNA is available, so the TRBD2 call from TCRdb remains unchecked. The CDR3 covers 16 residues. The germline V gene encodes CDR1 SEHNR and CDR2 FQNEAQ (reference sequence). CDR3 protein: CASSLEGEGSSYEQYF.

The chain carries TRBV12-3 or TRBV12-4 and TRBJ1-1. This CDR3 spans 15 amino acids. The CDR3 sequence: CASSFTNSADTEAFF.

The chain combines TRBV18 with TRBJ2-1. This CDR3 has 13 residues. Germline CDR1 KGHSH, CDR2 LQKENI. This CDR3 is CASSPPGGGEQFF.